This T cell receptor (beta chain) comes out of a study of cytotoxic CD8 clonotypes in ibrutinib-treated CLL. The wider study: Once treatment had gone on for a median of around eleven months, range 6 to 36, response samples were drawn. Study findings and constraints: Contraction or stability on treatment characterized the public clonotypes, which were uncommon. Elevated clonality accompanied ibrutinib response, with a return toward baseline values at progression. Clonality measured at baseline exceeded age-matched healthy donors, tracking circulating CD8+ T-cell counts.

Germline V CDR1 and CDR2: SGHTA, FQGTGA. V gave up 1 base and J gave up 7 bases, with 4 bases separating them. The CDR3 extends over 12 amino acids. The data were produced by immunoSEQ multiplex PCR, yet TCRdb's version contains in-frame clones alone and is incomplete. The sample has fewer than 400,000 clones, roughly 70% seen once. This clone showed up just a few times. Its matching antigen is unknown. This chain links TRBV7-3 with TRBJ2-2; D call uncertain. This sample comprised PBMCs, obtained after 36 months of ibrutinib treatment. The sequence derives from a human donor with chronic lymphocytic leukemia. CDR3 amino acids: CASSLKGGELFF. For the CDR3, the DNA is TGTGCCAGCAGCTTAAAGGGCGGGGAGCTGTTTTTT.